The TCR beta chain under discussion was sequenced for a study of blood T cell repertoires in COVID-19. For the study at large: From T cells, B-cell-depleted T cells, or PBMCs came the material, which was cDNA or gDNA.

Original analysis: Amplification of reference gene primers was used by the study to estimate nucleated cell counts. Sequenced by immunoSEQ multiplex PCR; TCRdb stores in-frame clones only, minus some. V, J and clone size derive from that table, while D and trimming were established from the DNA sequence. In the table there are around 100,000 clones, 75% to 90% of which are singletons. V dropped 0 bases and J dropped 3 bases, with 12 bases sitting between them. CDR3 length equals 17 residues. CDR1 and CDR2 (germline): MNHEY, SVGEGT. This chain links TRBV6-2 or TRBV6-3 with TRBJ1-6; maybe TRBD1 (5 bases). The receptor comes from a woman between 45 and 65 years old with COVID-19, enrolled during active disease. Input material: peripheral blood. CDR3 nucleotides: TGTGCCAGCAGTTACTCCGGGGGAACTTTCTATAATTCACCCCTCCACTTT. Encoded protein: CASSYSGGTFYNSPLHF.